This entry lists 24 T cell receptor beta chains sequenced from one sample in a study of neoadjuvant anti-PD-1 for oral cavity cancer. Profiled with immunoSEQ multiplex PCR; TCRdb holds only in-frame clones, not every one. The table shows about 79,000 clones, with approximately 82% occurring only once. This specimen was PBMCs, taken before nivolumab (anti-PD-1) treatment. These receptors were collected from a person aged 35-79 years with oral cavity squamous cell carcinoma.

The rearrangement joins TRBV2 to TRBJ1-5; D gene uncertain. This CDR3 region has 14 residues. The V end lost 7 bases, the J end lost 3 bases, and 13 bases lay between the germline ends. The V gene's germline CDR1 is SNHLY and CDR2 FYNNEI. The CDR3 region has the DNA TGTGCCAGCACTAAGGGAACAGTCAATCAGCCCCAGCATTTT. It yields the protein CASTKGTVNQPQHF.

This clone was observed many times. The rearrangement joins TRBV19 to TRBJ1-2; D uncertain. The CDR3 spans 14 residues. V was shortened by 3 bases and J by 3 bases, with 11 bases between the two germline ends. The germline gives CDR1 LNHDA, CDR2 SQIVND (reference sequence). The CDR3 is CASSISSGYYGYTF. CDR3 nucleotides: TGTGCCAGTAGTATTTCTAGCGGCTACTATGGCTACACCTTC.

This clone appeared once. This rearrangement joins TRBV27 to TRBJ2-7; a possible D gene is TRBD1 (6 bases). This CDR3 region has 15 residues. CDR1 MNHEY and CDR2 SMNVEV come from the germline V gene (reference sequence). V was trimmed by 3 bases and J by 0 bases, leaving 12 bases between them. This chain's CDR3 is CASSFAQGSSYEQYF. DNA of the CDR3: TGTGCCAGCAGTTTCGCCCAGGGGTCCTCCTACGAGCAGTACTTC.

The chain links TRBV6-6 to TRBJ2-3; 7 nucleotides line up with TRBD2. The CDR3 is 15 amino acids. Germline CDR1 reads MNHNY; CDR2 reads SVGAGI (reference sequence). J lost 1 base, V lost 2 bases, and 3 bases had no gene match. The DNA for the CDR3 is TGTGCCAGCAGTTACATCGCGGGAGGCACAGATACGCAGTATTTT. Amino acid sequence: CASSYIAGGTDTQYF.

A single count supports this clone. The genes are TRBV28 and TRBJ2-5; 8 nucleotides line up with TRBD1. Unmatched junction bases numbered 7, after V lost 5 bases and J lost 5 bases. The CDR3 has 14 residues. Germline CDR1 and CDR2: MDHEN and SYDVKM. The CDR3 is CASSPRQGTETQYF. The CDR3 DNA follows: TGTGCCAGCAGTCCCCGACAGGGGACGGAGACCCAGTACTTC.

The CDR3 spells CASMPGTGNFGKLFF. In DNA form, the CDR3 reads TGTGCCAGCATGCCGGGGACAGGGAACTTTGGGAAACTGTTTTTT. V and J are TRBV6-1 and TRBJ1-4; 9 bases agree with TRBD1. Germline loops: CDR1 MNHNS, CDR2 SASEGT. V lost 7 bases and J lost 11; bases outside the gene matches: 14. This CDR3 region has 15 residues.

The genes are TRBV5-4 and TRBJ2-3; D uncertain. From germline, CDR1 is SGHNT and CDR2 YYREEE (reference sequence). The V end lost 2 bases, the J end lost 4 bases, and 8 bases lay between the germline ends. The CDR3 is 13 residues long. The DNA for the CDR3 is TGTGCCAGCAGCTTCTCTGGAGCAGATACGCAGTATTTT. Amino acid sequence: CASSFSGADTQYF.

The chain couples TRBV19 to TRBJ1-5, with D possibly being TRBD1 (5 bases). The CDR3 has 14 amino acids. Germline V gene lookup returns CDR1 LNHDA and CDR2 SQIVND (reference sequence). V dropped 3 bases and J dropped 4 bases, with 10 bases sitting between them. CDR3: CASSMGTGNQPQHF. The CDR3 nucleotides read TGTGCCAGTAGTATGGGGACTGGTAATCAGCCCCAGCATTTT.

The chain joins TRBV7-9 to TRBJ1-1; possibly TRBD1 for D (5 bases). V was pared by 8 bases and J by 0 bases, with 16 bases between. CDR1 and CDR2 from the germline V gene are SEHNR and FQNEAQ (reference sequence). The CDR3 is 15 residues long. The CDR3 nucleotides read TGTGCCAGCGGCAGTGAGGGGCTCATGAACACTGAAGCTTTCTTT. Protein: CASGSEGLMNTEAFF.

The genes are TRBV10-1 and TRBJ1-1; TRBD1 might be the D (5 bases). The CDR3 runs 17 residues. V was trimmed by 3 bases and J by 1 base, leaving 18 bases between them. CDR1 is WNHNN and CDR2 is SYGVQD in the germline V gene (reference sequence). CDR3 region: CASSDRTLQVRNTEAFF. CDR3 nucleotide sequence: TGCGCCAGCAGTGACCGGACTCTACAGGTTCGGAACACTGAAGCTTTCTTT.

This clone was seen just once. This chain connects TRBV2 to TRBJ2-5, with 7 nucleotides matching TRBD2. Germline V gene sequence: CDR1 SNHLY, CDR2 FYNNEI. There are 14 residues in the CDR3. The V segment lost 4 bases and the J segment 1 base; nucleotides outside the gene matches: 3. This chain's CDR3 is CASSGPSGQETQYF. Here the CDR3 DNA reads TGTGCCAGCAGTGGGCCTAGCGGCCAAGAGACCCAGTACTTC.

This chain links TRBV6-1 with TRBJ1-5; 8 nucleotides align to TRBD1. Germline assignment: CDR1 MNHNS and CDR2 SASEGT. J was trimmed by 6 bases and V by 5 bases; bases with no gene match: 3. This CDR3 contains 13 residues. Here the CDR3 DNA reads TGTGCCAGCAGTTCTCAGGGGGCTCAGCCCCAGCATTTT. It yields the protein CASSSQGAQPQHF.

The rearrangement links TRBV5-4 to TRBJ2-7; the match to TRBD2 covers 9 bases. CDR3 size: 16 residues. Per the germline V gene, CDR1 is SGHNT and CDR2 is YYREEE (reference sequence). The V and J ends lost 0 bases and 2 bases, in that order; junction bases with no gene match: 6. CDR3 DNA: TGTGCCAGCAGCTTGGGGGGGCTAGCGGGGACCTACGAGCAGTACTTC. Its translation: CASSLGGLAGTYEQYF.

J is TRBJ1-5 and V is TRBV6-5; TRBD1 aligns across 9 bases. The CDR3 sequence is 15 residues long. Trimming removed 5 bases from V and 0 bases from J; junction bases left unmatched: 2. CDR1 MNHEY and CDR2 SVGAGI come from the germline V gene. The CDR3 region has the DNA TGTGCCAGCAGTACGACAGGGGGTAGCAATCAGCCCCAGCATTTT. This translates into CASSTTGGSNQPQHF.

Concerning this clone itself: One junction end does not reproduce the germline sequence, and a read error may be involved. The genes are TRBV12-5 and TRBJ2-7; tentative D call: TRBD2 (6 bases). This CDR3 has 14 residues. CDR1 is LGHNT and CDR2 is FRNRAP in the germline V gene. CDR3 coding DNA: TGTGCTAGTGGTCTCCCCTCCGGGGGAAGTAAGCCAACATTC. Protein product: CASGLPSGGSKPTF. The full variable domain, in which reference TRBV12-5 and TRBJ2-7 provide the parts outside the CDR3, is DARVTQTPRHKVTEMGQEVTMRCQPILGHNTVFWYRQTMMQGLELLAYFRNRAPLDDSGMPKDRFSAEMPDATLATLKIQPSEPRDSAVYFCASGLPSGGSKPTFGPGTRLTVT.

This clone was found once. The chain recombines TRBV7-9 with TRBJ1-5, with 9 bases fitting TRBD1. Trimming took 5 bases from V and 6 from J; bases not matched to a gene: 5. The CDR3 runs to 14 residues. Germline V gene sequence: CDR1 SEHNR, CDR2 FQNEAQ (reference sequence). For the CDR3, the DNA is TGTGCCAGCAGCCAACAGGGGGCGAGTCAGCCCCAGCATTTT. The encoded protein is CASSQQGASQPQHF. Combining the CDR3 with reference TRBV7-9 and TRBJ1-5 gives the whole variable domain DTGVSQNPRHKITKRGQNVTFRCDPISEHNRLYWYRQTLGQGPEFLTYFQNEAQLEKSRLLSDRFSAERPKGSFSTLEIQRTEQGDSAMYLCASSQQGASQPQHFGDGTRLSIL.

This clone showed up just once. The rearrangement links TRBV21-1 to TRBJ1-2; the table's D call, TRBD1, has no DNA check behind it. TRBV21-1 is reported as a pseudogene. This CDR3 has 15 residues. CDR3 region: CASSTQGKRTGRNTF. DNA of the CDR3: TGTGCCAGCAGCACCCAAGGGAAGAGGACAGGTCGAAACACCTTC.

Regarding this clone: One junction end does not reproduce the germline sequence, and a read error may be involved. The V call is TRBV5-1, the J call TRBJ2-7; D tentatively reads TRBD1 or TRBD2 (5 bases each). This CDR3 has 14 residues. Germline loops: CDR1 SGHRS, CDR2 YFSETQ. The CDR3 sequence: CASSRIPDWDERNF. Here the CDR3 DNA reads TGCGCCAGCAGCCGAATCCCAGACTGGGACGAGAGGAACTTC.

This chain connects TRBV15 to TRBJ2-5; D might be TRBD2 (5 bases). The CDR3 spans 15 residues. The germline V and J ends were trimmed by 1 base and 4 bases, with 13 bases remaining between them. Germline V gene data show CDR1 as LNHNV and CDR2 as YYDKDF (reference sequence). In DNA, the CDR3 is TGTGCCACCAGCAGAGGTCTAGGAGGTGCAGAGACCCAGTACTTC. Protein product: CATSRGLGGAETQYF.

This clone turned up a few times. The J gene is TRBJ2-7, the V gene TRBV19; D possibly matches TRBD1 or TRBD2 (5 bases each). Germline CDR1 is LNHDA and CDR2 is SQIVND (reference sequence). V was shortened by 0 bases and J by 1 base, with 13 bases between the two germline ends. The CDR3 has 16 amino acids. CDR3: CASSIDFGGPSYEQYF. CDR3 bases: TGTGCCAGTAGTATAGATTTTGGGGGACCGTCCTACGAGCAGTACTTC.

The sample holds a few counts of this clone. The rearrangement joins TRBV5-6 to TRBJ2-6, with 10 bases identical to TRBD1. The V gene end was trimmed by 7 bases and the J gene end by 12 bases; junction bases not matched to a gene: 16. Germline V gene lookup returns CDR1 SGHDT and CDR2 YYEEEE. This CDR3 contains 16 residues. CDR3 loop: CASAPTPGQGFTVLTF. For the CDR3, the DNA is TGTGCCAGCGCCCCGACGCCGGGACAGGGGTTTACCGTCCTGACTTTC.

The gene calls are TRBV5-6 and TRBJ2-2; 7 bases are shared with TRBD1. CDR3 length equals 15 residues. Germline assignment: CDR1 SGHDT and CDR2 YYEEEE. The V and J ends lost 2 bases and 3 bases, in that order; junction bases with no gene match: 4. This CDR3 reads CASSFKGADTGELFF. The CDR3 nucleotides are TGTGCCAGCAGCTTTAAGGGGGCGGACACCGGGGAGCTGTTTTTT. The full variable domain, rest sourced from reference TRBV5-6 and TRBJ2-2, is DAGVTQSPTHLIKTRGQQVTLRCSPKSGHDTVSWYQQALGQGPQFIFQYYEEEERQRGNFPDRFSGHQFPNYSSELNVNALLLGDSALYLCASSFKGADTGELFFGEGSRLTVL.

This chain links TRBV29-1 with TRBJ2-1, with TRBD2 matching 12 bases. Germline assignment: CDR1 SQVTM and CDR2 ANQGSEA. CDR3 length equals 14 residues. V shed 3 bases, J shed 5 bases, and the junction held 2 bases outside the gene matches. The CDR3 region has the DNA TGCAGCGTTGAGAGACTAGCGGGGGACAATGAGCAGTTCTTC. It yields the protein CSVERLAGDNEQFF.

V is TRBV4-1 and J is TRBJ1-1, with TRBD1 as a possible D gene (5 bases). The CDR3 spans 14 residues. V lost 8 bases and J 5 bases, leaving 18 bases between the germline ends. The germline gives CDR1 MGHRA, CDR2 YSYEKL. The DNA for the CDR3 is TGCGCCAGCCGCAGGGCCCCTGTAGGTACTGAAGCTTTCTTT. As protein: CASRRAPVGTEAFF.